The 12 T cell receptor beta chains in this list originate from one sample, sequenced in a study of cytomegalovirus exposure and HLA in healthy donors. Vbeta (60) and Jbeta (13) primers were used in the PCR. Repertoires were generated with immunoSEQ multiplex PCR, while TCRdb's copy carries only in-frame clones and drops some. The data contain 150,000 to 200,000 clones, more than 60% of them singletons. Material for sequencing was PBMCs. Receptor source: a human donor in good health.

This clone has just a few counts. V is TRBV11-2 and J is TRBJ2-7, with D perhaps TRBD1 (6 bases). The CDR3 length is 13 residues. V gave up 5 bases and J gave up 3 bases, with 11 bases separating them. Germline V gene lookup returns CDR1 SGHAT and CDR2 FQNNGV. The CDR3 spells CASSPGAVYEQYF. The CDR3 coding sequence is TGTGCCAGCAGCCCAGGGGCCGTCTACGAGCAGTACTTC.

The CDR3 reads CASSQLRARGLFF. The CDR3 region has the DNA TGTGCCAGCAGCCAGCTCCGGGCCCGGGGACTGTTTTTT. This chain joins TRBV11-2 and TRBJ1-4; D gene uncertain. Germline V gene data show CDR1 as SGHAT and CDR2 as FQNNGV. This CDR3 has 13 amino acids. V lost 5 bases and J lost 13, with 17 bases in between.

This clone was seen only a few times. The V call is TRBV4-3, the J call TRBJ1-1, with a possible D match to TRBD1 (5 bases). V was clipped by 1 base and J by 0 bases, with 9 bases between them. Looked up from germline, CDR1 is LGHNA and CDR2 is YSLEER. This CDR3 has 15 amino acids. The DNA for the CDR3 is TGCGCCAGCAGCCAAGGAAGGGGCATGAACACTGAAGCTTTCTTT. Protein: CASSQGRGMNTEAFF.

This chain connects TRBV5-4 to TRBJ2-3; D unclear. This CDR3 contains 14 residues. Between the trimmed V and J ends, which lost 4 bases and 3 bases, there was a span of 12 bases. Germline CDR1 is SGHNT and CDR2 is YYREEE (reference sequence). The CDR3 coding sequence is TGTGCCAGCAGCGAACAGAGCAAGACAGATACGCAGTATTTT. Translation: CASSEQSKTDTQYF.

The chain couples TRBV6-6 to TRBJ2-7; D perhaps matches TRBD1 (5 bases). The CDR3 runs 13 residues. CDR1 and CDR2 (germline): MNHNY, SVGAGI (reference sequence). V dropped 2 bases and J dropped 6 bases, with 11 bases sitting between them. The CDR3 loop is CASSYVVQGEQYF. The CDR3 region has the DNA TGTGCCAGCAGTTACGTGGTCCAGGGCGAGCAGTACTTC.

In the case of this clone: Compared with germline, one end of the junction differs, possibly owing to a read error. The chain has TRBV7-8 and TRBJ2-2; D is possibly TRBD2 (6 bases). Germline CDR1 is SGHVS and CDR2 is FQNEAQ. The CDR3 is made up of 15 amino acids. For the CDR3, the DNA is TGTGCCAGCAGGGAGTACGGGGCGAACACCGGGGGGCTGTTTTTT. Amino acid sequence: CASREYGANTGGLFF. Using reference TRBV7-8 and TRBJ2-2 for the parts outside the CDR3, the full variable domain is GAGVSQSPRYKVAKRGQDVALRCDPISGHVSLFWYQQALGQGPEFLTYFQNEAQLDKSGLPSDRFFAERPEGSVSTLKIQRTQQEDSAVYLCASREYGANTGGLFFGEGSRLTVL.

The chain joins TRBV5-4 to TRBJ2-1, with 7 bases aligning to TRBD2. Germline CDR1 reads SGHNT; CDR2 reads YYREEE (reference sequence). The CDR3 is 15 residues long. J gave up 6 bases and V 0 bases, and 6 bases lay outside the gene matches. This CDR3 reads CASSLAGGFSNEQFF. CDR3 nucleotides: TGTGCCAGCAGCTTGGCGGGGGGATTTTCCAATGAGCAGTTCTTC.

This clone appeared once. V is TRBV2 and J is TRBJ2-7; 8 positions agree with TRBD2. V dropped 2 bases and J dropped 7; count of bases not matched to a gene: 10. The CDR3 sequence is 15 residues long. Germline V gives CDR1 SNHLY, CDR2 FYNNEI. The CDR3, as DNA: TGTGCCAGCAGTGAAATTAGCGGGGACCTGGGGGAGCAGTACTTC. Translated: CASSEISGDLGEQYF.

Note on this clone: The junction departs from the called germline gene at one end, perhaps through a read error. The rearrangement uses TRBV2 and TRBJ1-4; a weak D match, TRBD1 (5 bases). Germline assignment: CDR1 SNHLY and CDR2 FYNNEI. CDR3 size: 14 residues. CDR3 coding DNA: TGTGCCAGCAGTGATGTCAGGGCTAAAGAAAAACTGTTTTTT. Translated, it gives CASSDVRAKEKLFF.

This clone was seen more than once but under ten times. V usage is TRBV4-2 and J usage is TRBJ1-1, with a possible D match to TRBD1 (5 bases). The CDR3 sequence is 17 residues long. V was cut by 1 base and J by 4 bases, with 19 bases left in between. The V gene's germline CDR1 is LGHNA and CDR2 YNFKEQ. CDR3 amino acids: CASSQAGDLGRGTEAFF. CDR3 nucleotides: TGTGCCAGCAGCCAAGCGGGGGACCTGGGGCGAGGCACTGAAGCTTTCTTT.

The J gene is TRBJ1-1, the V gene TRBV11-3; tentatively, D is TRBD1 (6 bases). This CDR3 spans 13 amino acids. Germline V gives CDR1 SGHNT, CDR2 YENEEA. V was pared by 3 bases and J by 8 bases, with 13 bases between. The CDR3: CASSFLNTGEAFF. The CDR3 DNA reads TGTGCCAGCAGCTTCCTTAATACAGGGGAAGCTTTCTTT.

V gene TRBV19 combines with J gene TRBJ1-4, with D unresolved. The CDR3 extends over 14 amino acids. Germline V lookup: CDR1 LNHDA, CDR2 SQIVND (reference sequence). The V gene lost 6 bases and the J gene lost 2 bases, with 10 bases spanning the gap. The CDR3 DNA sequence: TGTGCCAGTAGGCCGGGCGGGACTAATGAAAAACTGTTTTTT. Protein product: CASRPGGTNEKLFF.